Each of the 2 T cell receptor beta chains below was sequenced from the same sample in a study of CD8+CD57+ T cells in acquired aplastic anemia (dated by TCRdb to between 2018 and 2020). Flow cytometry had shown CD8+CD57+ cell expansion in the patients selected for sequencing. The data were produced on an Illumina HiSeq 2000. TCR beta VDJ combination and CDR3 sequence profiling used genomic DNA as the template. TCRdb redid the processing of the public reads, applying fastp at Q25 and MiXCR, and retained in-frame beta chains. Identical CDR3 protein sequences are pooled into one entry, listed with their most common genes and DNA. The sample table contains about 200,000 distinct CDR3 sequences; only one count was recorded for roughly 50% of them. The ten largest clones add up to 15% to 20% of the sample. Material: sorted CD4+, CD8+, or CD8+CD57+ T cells (not recorded which) from PBMCs. The origin of the receptors is a human donor with aplastic anemia.

This clonotype was counted many times. V usage is TRBV7-9 and J usage is TRBJ2-5; D possibly corresponds to TRBD1 (6 bases). The V end was cut by 1 base, the J end by 9 bases, with 12 bases between. The CDR3 is made up of 13 amino acids. Per germline, CDR1 SEHNR and CDR2 FQNEAQ (reference sequence). The CDR3: CASSLEGVGAQYF. In nucleotides, the CDR3 is TGTGCCAGCAGCTTAGAGGGGGTCGGGGCCCAGTACTTC.

The chain couples TRBV5-1 to TRBJ2-5; 12 nucleotides line up with TRBD2. V was clipped by 1 base and J by 7 bases; unmatched bases: 8. The germline V gene has CDR1 SGHRS and CDR2 YFSETQ. CDR3 size: 16 residues. The DNA for the CDR3 is TGCGCCAGCAGCTTGCTGACTAGCGGGAGTGGAGGGACCCAGTACTTC. Encoded protein: CASSLLTSGSGGTQYF.